The 20 T cell receptor beta chains reported below all come from one sample, sequenced in a study of beta chain features in type 1 diabetes. TCRB transcripts that were expressed got sequenced, as all of the isolated RNA had been reverse transcribed. Assay: immunoSEQ multiplex PCR; the TCRdb copy retains only in-frame clones and omits some. Of 810,000 or so clones listed, 17% are singletons. Sequencing was done on a sample of naive CD4+ T cells from blood. The source is a woman aged 18 to 35 in good health.

The CDR3 loop is CASSIGTSVAYNEQFF. CDR3 DNA: TGTGCCAGCAGCATAGGGACTAGCGTAGCCTACAATGAGCAGTTCTTC. The chain links TRBV7-6 to TRBJ2-1, with TRBD2 matching over 10 bases. V shed 5 bases and J 2 bases; nucleotides not matched to a gene: 6. Germline CDR1 and CDR2: SGHVS and FNYEAQ. The CDR3 is 16 amino acids.

In its sample, this clone was seen a few times. The V gene is TRBV4-2, the J gene TRBJ1-2; D is unresolved. The length of the CDR3 is 13 residues. Per the germline V gene, CDR1 is LGHNA and CDR2 is YNFKEQ. Trimming removed 0 bases at V and 5 bases at J, with 7 bases between. The CDR3 here is CASSQEGLYGYTF. The CDR3 DNA sequence: TGTGCCAGCAGCCAAGAAGGATTGTATGGCTACACCTTC.

The rearrangement joins TRBV6-5 to TRBJ2-3; a possible D gene is TRBD1 (6 bases). The V gene's germline CDR1 is MNHEY and CDR2 SVGAGI. V lost 2 bases, J lost 2 bases, and 14 bases lay in between. The CDR3 loop spans 16 amino acids. As DNA, the CDR3 is TGTGCCAGCAGTTACGGGTCGGGACACAACACAGATACGCAGTATTTT. It codes for CASSYGSGHNTDTQYF.

This clone was found a few times. The V and J genes are TRBV5-4 and TRBJ2-2, with D unclear. Trimming took 3 bases from V and 0 from J, leaving 12 bases between them. This CDR3 has 16 residues. Germline V gene lookup returns CDR1 SGHNT and CDR2 YYREEE (reference sequence). DNA for the CDR3: TGTGCCAGCAGCTCAGAGAAGGGAACGAACACCGGGGAGCTGTTTTTT. This encodes CASSSEKGTNTGELFF.

This sequence joins TRBV4-1 and TRBJ2-3; tentative D call: TRBD2 (5 bases). V was pared by 1 base and J by 2 bases, with 13 bases between. The germline gives CDR1 MGHRA, CDR2 YSYEKL. The CDR3 runs to 16 residues. CDR3 coding DNA: TGCGCCAGCAGCCAAGCTGGACTCCCGATCACAGATACGCAGTATTTT. Amino acid sequence: CASSQAGLPITDTQYF.

This sequence joins TRBV5-1 and TRBJ1-2; D may be TRBD1 (6 bases). Germline V gene sequence: CDR1 SGHRS, CDR2 YFSETQ. The CDR3 contains 19 residues. Trimming stripped 0 bases from V and 5 bases from J, with 26 bases between. The CDR3 DNA follows: TGCGCCAGCAGCTTGGAACGCTCGAGAAGGGGGGATTCAAATTATGGCTACACCTTC. It is translated as CASSLERSRRGDSNYGYTF.

This clone was recorded a few times. This chain connects TRBV4-2 to TRBJ2-2; 10 bases fit TRBD2. CDR1 is LGHNA and CDR2 is YNFKEQ in the germline V gene. The CDR3 is made up of 17 amino acids. With V trimmed by 2 bases and J by 2 bases, 5 bases remained unmatched. CDR3 nucleotides: TGTGCCAGCAGCCAATCGGGGACTAGCGTTAACACCGGGGAGCTGTTTTTT. This translates into CASSQSGTSVNTGELFF.

V and J are TRBV15 and TRBJ2-7; 8 bases are shared with TRBD1. Germline V gene sequence: CDR1 LNHNV, CDR2 YYDKDF (reference sequence). V was clipped by 1 base and J by 3 bases; unmatched bases: 5. This CDR3 contains 15 residues. The DNA of the CDR3 is TGTGCCACCAGCAGAGGGGTGGACAGGGACTACGAGCAGTACTTC. Its translation is CATSRGVDRDYEQYF.

V and J are TRBV18 and TRBJ2-7; D may match TRBD1 or TRBD2 (5 bases each). V was pared by 0 bases and J by 5 bases, with 11 bases between. The germline V gene encodes CDR1 KGHSH and CDR2 LQKENI. This CDR3 is 14 amino acids long. The CDR3 here is CASSPPSGLDEQYF. The CDR3 DNA follows: TGTGCCAGCTCACCACCGTCGGGGCTCGACGAGCAGTACTTC.

This chain links TRBV9 with TRBJ2-1; 12 nucleotides line up with TRBD1. CDR3 size: 19 residues. CDR1 and CDR2 from the germline V gene are SGDLS and YYNGEE. V shed 3 bases, J shed 1 base, and the junction held 11 bases outside the gene matches. CDR3: CASSAPGQGATNSYNEQFF. The CDR3 DNA follows: TGTGCCAGCAGCGCTCCGGGACAGGGGGCTACCAATTCCTACAATGAGCAGTTCTTC.

The genes are TRBV23-1 and TRBJ2-5, with unresolved D. TRBV23-1 is noted as an ORF with a role that remains uncertain. V was pared by 4 bases and J by 7 bases, with 7 bases between. This CDR3 region has 11 residues. The CDR3 reads CASSLIPTQYF. The DNA of the CDR3 is TGCGCCAGCAGTCTCATCCCGACCCAGTACTTC.

This clone was seen a handful of times. The chain uses TRBV12-5 and TRBJ2-7; 12 positions agree with TRBD2. Per the germline V gene, CDR1 is LGHNT and CDR2 is FRNRAP. The CDR3 consists of 17 residues. V lost 5 bases and J lost 2; bases outside the gene matches: 10. CDR3 DNA sequence: TGTGCTAGTGGTCACAGAGGACTAGCGGGGTTCCCCTACGAGCAGTACTTC. It encodes CASGHRGLAGFPYEQYF.

The CDR3 region is CASSLSGDIYGYTF. The CDR3 nucleotides read TGTGCCAGCAGCTTATCTGGCGATATCTATGGCTACACCTTC. The V call is TRBV5-4, the J call TRBJ1-2; unclear D gene. This CDR3 is built from 14 residues. Germline loops: CDR1 SGHNT, CDR2 YYREEE (reference sequence). V shed 2 bases and J shed 4 bases, with 12 bases lying between them.

This clone appeared a few times. This chain connects TRBV18 to TRBJ1-4, with 8 nucleotides matching TRBD1. J lost 10 bases, V lost 0 bases, and 16 bases had no gene match. This CDR3 is 18 amino acids long. The germline V gene encodes CDR1 KGHSH and CDR2 LQKENI. CDR3 sequence reads: CASSPPTGGTNMIGKLFF. CDR3 DNA: TGTGCCAGCTCACCACCTACAGGGGGAACGAATATGATTGGAAAACTGTTTTTT.

A few counts support this clone. The chain uses TRBV7-6 and TRBJ2-5; 9 positions agree with TRBD1. CDR3 length equals 14 residues. V shed 4 bases, J shed 5 bases, and the junction held 5 bases outside the gene matches. Germline assignment: CDR1 SGHVS and CDR2 FNYEAQ. In DNA, the CDR3 is TGTGCCAGCAGCTCGTACAGGGGGCCGGAGACCCAGTACTTC. This gives the protein CASSSYRGPETQYF.

Only a few counts were recorded for this clone. The V call is TRBV10-1, the J call TRBJ1-1; 8 bases are shared with TRBD1. The CDR3 covers 13 residues. J lost 2 bases, V lost 8 bases, and 4 bases had no gene match. Per germline, CDR1 WNHNN and CDR2 SYGVQD (reference sequence). DNA of the CDR3: TGCGCCAGCTCGACAGGGGTTAACACTGAAGCTTTCTTT. This sequence encodes CASSTGVNTEAFF.

The chain carries TRBV6-6 and TRBJ1-1, with 8 bases fitting TRBD1. Germline lookup yields CDR1 MNHNY and CDR2 SVGAGI (reference sequence). This CDR3 comprises 13 residues. Trimming removed 6 bases from V and 11 bases from J; junction bases left unmatched: 11. The CDR3 DNA is TGTGCCAGCAGCCTGGGCCCAGGGGGCGCGGCTTTCTTT. Translating it yields CASSLGPGGAAFF.

This sequence joins TRBV4-1 and TRBJ2-1, with 9 bases lining up with TRBD1. From germline, CDR1 is MGHRA and CDR2 YSYEKL. CDR3 length: 17 residues. V shed 1 base and J 3 bases; nucleotides not matched to a gene: 7. The CDR3 DNA is TGCGCCAGCAGCCAAGGTCTCCGGGACAGGGACTACAATGAGCAGTTCTTC. Its translation: CASSQGLRDRDYNEQFF.

This clone was found a few times. The genes are TRBV18 and TRBJ2-7, with 7 positions matching TRBD2. Germline V CDR1 and CDR2: KGHSH, LQKENI. The CDR3 length is 16 residues. V trimming: 1 base; J trimming: 0 bases; junction bases outside the gene matches: 6. For the CDR3, the DNA is TGTGCCAGCTCACCACGGTCTAGCGGCCGCTCCTACGAGCAGTACTTC. Translation gives CASSPRSSGRSYEQYF.

This clone came up a few times. V usage is TRBV6-5 and J usage is TRBJ2-4, with D hard to call. Per the germline V gene, CDR1 is MNHEY and CDR2 is SVGAGI. The CDR3 sequence is 15 residues long. Trimming cost V 4 bases and J 0 bases, with 10 bases left between them. The CDR3 bases are TGTGCCAGCAGTTCCTCCGGTTTAGCCAAAAACATTCAGTACTTC. Translation: CASSSSGLAKNIQYF.